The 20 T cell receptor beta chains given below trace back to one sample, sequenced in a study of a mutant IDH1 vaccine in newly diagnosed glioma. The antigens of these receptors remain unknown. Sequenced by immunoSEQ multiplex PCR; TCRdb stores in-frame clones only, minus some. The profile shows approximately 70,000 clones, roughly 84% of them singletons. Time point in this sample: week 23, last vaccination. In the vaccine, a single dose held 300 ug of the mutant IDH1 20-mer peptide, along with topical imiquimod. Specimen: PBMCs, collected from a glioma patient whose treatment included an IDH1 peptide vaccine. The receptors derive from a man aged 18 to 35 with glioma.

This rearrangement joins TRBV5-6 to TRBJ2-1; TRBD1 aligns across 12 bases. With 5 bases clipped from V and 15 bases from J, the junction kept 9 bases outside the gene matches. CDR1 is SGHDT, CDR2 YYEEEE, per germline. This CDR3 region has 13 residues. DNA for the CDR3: TGTGCCAGCAGATCAGGGACAGGGGGCTCGGGGTTCTTC. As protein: CASRSGTGGSGFF.

CDR3 nucleotides: TGTGCCAGTAGCCCGAAGGGCACAGGGGTCACCGGGGAGCTGTTTTTT. This codes for CASSPKGTGVTGELFF. The J gene is TRBJ2-2, the V gene TRBV19; TRBD1 aligns across 7 bases. Unmatched junction bases numbered 11, after V lost 6 bases and J lost 4 bases. Germline CDR1 is LNHDA and CDR2 is SQIVND (reference sequence). The CDR3 is 16 amino acids. Full variable domain (missing parts from reference TRBV19 and TRBJ2-2): DGGITQSPKYLFRKEGQNVTLSCEQNLNHDAMYWYRQDPGQGLRLIYYSQIVNDFQKGDIAEGYSVSREKKESFPLTVTSAQKNPTAFYLCASSPKGTGVTGELFFGEGSRLTVL.

The CDR3 loop is CASSLAGTGVYEQYF. In DNA, the CDR3 is TGTGCCAGCAGTTTGGCCGGGACAGGCGTCTACGAGCAGTACTTC. V and J are TRBV27 and TRBJ2-7; 8 bases match TRBD1. The CDR3 length is 15 residues. V was pared by 3 bases and J by 3 bases, with 7 bases of the junction left unmatched. CDR1 and CDR2 (germline): MNHEY, SMNVEV (reference sequence).

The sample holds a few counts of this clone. The DNA for the CDR3 is TGCGCCAGCAGCCAAGATAGGGGGTTTAGGACTGAAGCTTTCTTT. It yields the protein CASSQDRGFRTEAFF. The rearrangement joins TRBV4-1 to TRBJ1-1; TRBD1 is a possible D gene (6 bases). The V gene lost 0 bases and the J gene lost 5 bases, with 13 bases spanning the gap. Germline values: CDR1 MGHRA, CDR2 YSYEKL. This CDR3 region has 15 residues.

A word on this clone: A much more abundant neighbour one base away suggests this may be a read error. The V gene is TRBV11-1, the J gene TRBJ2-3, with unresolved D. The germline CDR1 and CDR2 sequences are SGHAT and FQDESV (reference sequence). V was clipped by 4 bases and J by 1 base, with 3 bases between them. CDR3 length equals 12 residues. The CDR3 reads CASSSRTDTQYF. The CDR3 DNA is TGTGCCAGCAGCTCCCGCACAGATACGCAGTATTTT.

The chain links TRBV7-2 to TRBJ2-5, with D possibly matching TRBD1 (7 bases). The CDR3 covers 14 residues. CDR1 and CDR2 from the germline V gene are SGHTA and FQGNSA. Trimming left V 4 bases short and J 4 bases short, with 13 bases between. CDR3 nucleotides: TGTGCCAGCAGCTCGCAGGGGGGTGCAGAGACCCAGTACTTC. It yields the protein CASSSQGGAETQYF.

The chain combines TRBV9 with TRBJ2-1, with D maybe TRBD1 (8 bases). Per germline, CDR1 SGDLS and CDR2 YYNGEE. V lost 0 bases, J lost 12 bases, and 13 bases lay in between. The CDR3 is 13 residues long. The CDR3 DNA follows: TGTGCCAGCAGCGTAGAAAACAGGGGGGGGCAGTTCTTC. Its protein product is CASSVENRGGQFF.

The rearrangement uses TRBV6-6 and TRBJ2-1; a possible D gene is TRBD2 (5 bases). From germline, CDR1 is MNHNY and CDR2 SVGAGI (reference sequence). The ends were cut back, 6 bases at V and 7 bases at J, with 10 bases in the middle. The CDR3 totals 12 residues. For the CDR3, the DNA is TGTGCCAGCAGCCCCCTAGCTAATGAGCAGTTCTTC. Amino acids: CASSPLANEQFF.

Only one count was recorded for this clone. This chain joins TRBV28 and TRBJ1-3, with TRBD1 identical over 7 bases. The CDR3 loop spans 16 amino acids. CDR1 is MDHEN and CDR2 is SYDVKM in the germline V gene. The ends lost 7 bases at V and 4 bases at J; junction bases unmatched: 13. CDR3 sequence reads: CASTYSRRGLGNTIYF. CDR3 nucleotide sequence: TGTGCCAGCACCTACTCGAGGAGGGGGCTCGGAAACACCATATATTTT. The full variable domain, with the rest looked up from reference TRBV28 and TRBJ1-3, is DVKVTQSSRYLVKRTGEKVFLECVQDMDHENMFWYRQDPGLGLRLIYFSYDVKMKEKGDIPEGYSVSREKKERFSLILESASTNQTSMYLCASTYSRRGLGNTIYFGEGSWLTVV.

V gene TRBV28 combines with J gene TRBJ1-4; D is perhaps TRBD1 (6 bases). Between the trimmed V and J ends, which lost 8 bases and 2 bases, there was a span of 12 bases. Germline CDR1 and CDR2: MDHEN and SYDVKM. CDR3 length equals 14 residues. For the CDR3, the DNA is TGTGCCAGCCGAACCGGGGGCACTAATGAAAAACTGTTTTTT. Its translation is CASRTGGTNEKLFF.

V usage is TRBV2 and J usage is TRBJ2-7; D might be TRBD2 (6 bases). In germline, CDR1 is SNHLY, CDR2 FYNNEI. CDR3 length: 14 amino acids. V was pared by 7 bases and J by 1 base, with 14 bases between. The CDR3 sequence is CASTPGRLSYEQYF. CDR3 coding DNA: TGTGCCAGCACCCCAGGGAGGTTATCCTACGAGCAGTACTTC.

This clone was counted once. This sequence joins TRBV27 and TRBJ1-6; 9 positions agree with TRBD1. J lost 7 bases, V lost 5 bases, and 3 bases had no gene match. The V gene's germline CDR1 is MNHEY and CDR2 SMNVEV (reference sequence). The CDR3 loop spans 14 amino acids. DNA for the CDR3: TGTGCCAGCAGTCCAGGACAGGGGAATTCACCCCTCCACTTT. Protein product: CASSPGQGNSPLHF.

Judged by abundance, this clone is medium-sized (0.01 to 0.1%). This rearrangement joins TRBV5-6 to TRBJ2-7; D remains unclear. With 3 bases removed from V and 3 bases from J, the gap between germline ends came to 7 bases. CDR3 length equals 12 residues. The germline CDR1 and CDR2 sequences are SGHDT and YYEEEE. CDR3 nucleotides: TGTGCCAGCAGCTCGTGGGGCTACGAGCAGTACTTC. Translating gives CASSSWGYEQYF.

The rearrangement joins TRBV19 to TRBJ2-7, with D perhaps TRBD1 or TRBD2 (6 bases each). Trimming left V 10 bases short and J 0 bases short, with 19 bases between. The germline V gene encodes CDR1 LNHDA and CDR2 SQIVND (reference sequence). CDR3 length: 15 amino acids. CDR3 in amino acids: CATKEGHLSSYEQYF. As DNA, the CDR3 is TGTGCCACCAAGGAGGGACATCTTTCCTCCTACGAGCAGTACTTC. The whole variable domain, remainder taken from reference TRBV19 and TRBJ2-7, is DGGITQSPKYLFRKEGQNVTLSCEQNLNHDAMYWYRQDPGQGLRLIYYSQIVNDFQKGDIAEGYSVSREKKESFPLTVTSAQKNPTAFYLCATKEGHLSSYEQYFGPGTRLTVT.

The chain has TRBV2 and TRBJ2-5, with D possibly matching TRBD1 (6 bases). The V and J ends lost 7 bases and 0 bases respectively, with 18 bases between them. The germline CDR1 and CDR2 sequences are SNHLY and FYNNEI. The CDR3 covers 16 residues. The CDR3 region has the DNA TGTGCCAGCATCCGAGTGGGGACACCGTACCAAGAGACCCAGTACTTC. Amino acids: CASIRVGTPYQETQYF. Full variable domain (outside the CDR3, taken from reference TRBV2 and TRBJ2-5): EPEVTQTPSHQVTQMGQEVILRCVPISNHLYFYWYRQILGQKVEFLVSFYNNEISEKSEIFDDQFSVERPDGSNFTLKIRSTKLEDSAMYFCASIRVGTPYQETQYFGPGTRLLVL.

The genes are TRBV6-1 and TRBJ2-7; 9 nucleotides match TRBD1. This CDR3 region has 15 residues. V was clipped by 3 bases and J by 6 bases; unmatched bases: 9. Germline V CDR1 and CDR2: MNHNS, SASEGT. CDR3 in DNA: TGTGCCAGCAGTGACCTGGGACAGGGTTTTTCCGAGCAGTACTTC. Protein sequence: CASSDLGQGFSEQYF.

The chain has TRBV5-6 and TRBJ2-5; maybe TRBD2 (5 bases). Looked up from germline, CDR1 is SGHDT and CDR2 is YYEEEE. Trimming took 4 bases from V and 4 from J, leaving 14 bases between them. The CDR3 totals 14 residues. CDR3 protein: CASSLRGLLETQYF. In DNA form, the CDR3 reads TGTGCCAGCAGCCTTAGAGGACTCCTAGAGACCCAGTACTTC.

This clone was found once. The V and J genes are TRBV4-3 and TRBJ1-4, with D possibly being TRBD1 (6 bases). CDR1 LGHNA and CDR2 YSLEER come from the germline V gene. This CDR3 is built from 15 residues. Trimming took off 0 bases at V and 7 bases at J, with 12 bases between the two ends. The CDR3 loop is CASSQDRAGVEKLFF. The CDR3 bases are TGCGCCAGCAGCCAAGATAGGGCAGGGGTTGAAAAACTGTTTTTT.

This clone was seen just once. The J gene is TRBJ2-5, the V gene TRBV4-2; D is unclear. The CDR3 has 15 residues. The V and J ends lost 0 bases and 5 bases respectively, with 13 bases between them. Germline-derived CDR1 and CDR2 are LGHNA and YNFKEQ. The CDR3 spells CASSQDVRPWETQYF. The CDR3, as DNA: TGTGCCAGCAGCCAAGATGTCAGGCCCTGGGAGACCCAGTACTTC.

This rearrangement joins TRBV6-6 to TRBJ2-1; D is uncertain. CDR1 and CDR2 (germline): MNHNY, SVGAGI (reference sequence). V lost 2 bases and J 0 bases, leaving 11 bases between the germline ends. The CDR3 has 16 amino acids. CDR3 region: CASSYNGKHSYNEQFF. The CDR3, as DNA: TGTGCCAGCAGTTACAACGGCAAACACTCCTACAATGAGCAGTTCTTC.